The next 19 T cell receptor beta chains were all read from a single sample in a study of memory CD4+ T cells and cytomegalovirus serostatus. Some clones are missing from TCRdb's copy, which holds only in-frame ones; the method was immunoSEQ multiplex PCR. This table holds 55,000 to 80,000 clones, 60% to 85% found once. The sort gate was single viable CD3+CD4+CD8-CD45RO+ cells for memory CD4+ T cells. Sequenced: memory CD4+ T cells from blood. These TCRs come from an adult in good health and CMV-seropositive.

The chain is built from TRBV13 and TRBJ1-2; D call uncertain. Trimming took off 6 bases at V and 2 bases at J, with 16 bases between the two ends. This CDR3 is 15 amino acids long. CDR1 is PRHDT and CDR2 is FYEKMQ in the germline V gene (reference sequence). CDR3: CASRPSLRANYGYTF. CDR3 coding DNA: TGTGCCAGCAGACCCTCATTGCGGGCAAACTATGGCTACACCTTC.

The sample holds one count of this clone. The rearrangement joins TRBV7-3 to TRBJ2-2, with D perhaps given as TRBD1 or TRBD2 (5 bases each). CDR3 length: 17 residues. Germline V gene lookup returns CDR1 SGHTA and CDR2 FQGTGA. V was pared by 5 bases and J by 3 bases, with 19 bases between. The CDR3 nucleotides read TGTGCCAGCAGCCAGGGCATCCGGGGAACGCACACCGGGGAGCTGTTTTTT. This translates into CASSQGIRGTHTGELFF.

In its sample, this clone was seen a few times. The chain employs TRBV7-2 and TRBJ1-2; the D gene is possibly TRBD1 (5 bases). From germline, CDR1 is SGHTA and CDR2 FQGNSA. Between the trimmed V and J ends, which lost 0 bases and 2 bases, there was a span of 13 bases. The CDR3 is 16 residues long. The CDR3 coding sequence is TGTGCCAGCAGCTTAGCGGTTGCAGGGATAAACTATGGCTACACCTTC. Its translation is CASSLAVAGINYGYTF.

J is TRBJ1-5 and V is TRBV30; D unresolved. The CDR3 totals 12 residues. Germline V gives CDR1 GTSNPN, CDR2 SVGIG (reference sequence). CDR3 protein: CASQEYNQPQHF. The CDR3 DNA sequence: TGTGCTTCTCAGGAATACAATCAGCCCCAGCATTTT.

In its sample, this clone was seen many times. The V and J genes are TRBV15 and TRBJ1-6; 12 bases line up with TRBD1. The length of the CDR3 is 17 residues. Germline lookup yields CDR1 LNHNV and CDR2 YYDKDF (reference sequence). J lost 7 bases, V lost 1 base, and 5 bases had no gene match. CDR3 amino acids: CATSRGGQGAKNSPLHF. The CDR3 DNA sequence: TGTGCCACCAGCAGAGGGGGACAGGGGGCGAAGAATTCACCCCTCCACTTT.

V is TRBV25-1 and J is TRBJ2-3; 8 bases agree with TRBD2. The CDR3 spans 14 residues. CDR1 is MGHDK and CDR2 is SYGVNS in the germline V gene. J was trimmed by 5 bases and V by 5 bases; bases with no gene match: 6. The DNA of the CDR3 is TGTGCCAGCAGTCGAGCGGGAGTGGGAGATACGCAGTATTTT. Amino acids: CASSRAGVGDTQYF.

The rearrangement joins TRBV11-2 to TRBJ1-2, with 11 bases identical to TRBD1. This CDR3 contains 15 residues. In germline, CDR1 is SGHAT, CDR2 FQNNGV. V lost 3 bases, J lost 5 bases, and 5 bases stayed unmatched. CDR3 region: CASSFGTGGSYGYTF. The CDR3, as DNA: TGTGCCAGCAGCTTCGGGACAGGGGGTTCTTATGGCTACACCTTC.

The CDR3 coding sequence is TGTGCCAGCAGGGACACTTACAATCAGCCCCAGCATTTT. This encodes CASRDTYNQPQHF. This chain uses TRBV28 with TRBJ1-5, with D perhaps TRBD1 (5 bases). Trimming pared 6 bases from V and 3 bases from J, leaving 9 bases between. From germline, CDR1 is MDHEN and CDR2 SYDVKM. The CDR3 runs to 13 residues.

This chain links TRBV7-8 with TRBJ2-3, with D perhaps matching TRBD1 (6 bases). This CDR3 region has 13 residues. CDR1 SGHVS and CDR2 FQNEAQ come from the germline V gene. Deletions cut 5 bases from V and 5 bases from J, with 11 bases between. The CDR3 spells CASSLDRQDTQYF. CDR3 DNA sequence: TGTGCCAGCAGCCTAGACAGGCAAGATACGCAGTATTTT.

The V and J genes are TRBV19 and TRBJ2-3; D is unresolved. V was clipped by 5 bases and J by 9 bases, with 12 bases between them. The CDR3 sequence is 12 residues long. Looked up from germline, CDR1 is LNHDA and CDR2 is SQIVND (reference sequence). DNA for the CDR3: TGTGCCAGTAGTGCCTCCTTAAAGACGCAGTATTTT. Amino acids: CASSASLKTQYF.

The rearrangement links TRBV18 to TRBJ1-4; TRBD1 matches at 8 bases. The CDR3 loop spans 15 amino acids. Per germline, CDR1 KGHSH and CDR2 LQKENI. V lost 3 bases, J lost 7 bases, and 7 bases stayed unmatched. CDR3 bases: TGTGCCAGCTCACCCGAACAGGGGGTTAGTGAAAAACTGTTTTTT. It translates to CASSPEQGVSEKLFF.

The V call is TRBV15, the J call TRBJ1-2; D unresolved. The CDR3 is made up of 15 amino acids. V was pared by 0 bases and J by 4 bases, with 12 bases between. Germline V gene data show CDR1 as LNHNV and CDR2 as YYDKDF (reference sequence). CDR3 in amino acids: CATSRDQEGLYGYTF. CDR3 bases: TGTGCCACCAGCAGAGATCAGGAGGGCCTCTATGGCTACACCTTC.

This clone was recorded a few times. The V and J genes are TRBV7-2 and TRBJ1-5; D is unresolved. Trimming cost V 5 bases and J 3 bases, with 14 bases left between them. The CDR3 runs 15 residues. Germline CDR1 and CDR2: SGHTA and FQGNSA. The CDR3 region is CASSPARGFNQPQHF. For the CDR3, the DNA is TGTGCCAGCAGCCCGGCCCGGGGTTTCAATCAGCCCCAGCATTTT.

The chain joins TRBV7-8 to TRBJ2-3; D is perhaps TRBD1 (6 bases). V was trimmed by 5 bases and J by 4 bases, leaving 13 bases between them. The length of the CDR3 is 14 residues. Per germline, CDR1 SGHVS and CDR2 FQNEAQ. The CDR3: CASSPNRVADTQYF. CDR3 bases: TGTGCCAGCAGCCCAAACAGGGTCGCAGATACGCAGTATTTT. The full variable domain, its missing parts supplied by reference TRBV7-8 and TRBJ2-3, is GAGVSQSPRYKVAKRGQDVALRCDPISGHVSLFWYQQALGQGPEFLTYFQNEAQLDKSGLPSDRFFAERPEGSVSTLKIQRTQQEDSAVYLCASSPNRVADTQYFGPGTRLTVL.

The chain is built from TRBV5-1 and TRBJ2-7, with 7 bases matching TRBD1. Germline CDR1 is SGHRS and CDR2 is YFSETQ. Trimming removed 4 bases from V and 2 bases from J; junction bases left unmatched: 6. The length of the CDR3 is 14 residues. The CDR3 coding sequence is TGCGCCAGCAGCCTCGGGACAGCTACCTACGAGCAGTACTTC. It specifies CASSLGTATYEQYF.

V and J are TRBV2 and TRBJ2-7; 15 bases match TRBD2. Trimming removed 6 bases from V and 5 bases from J; junction bases left unmatched: 17. The CDR3 runs 19 residues. Germline V gene lookup returns CDR1 SNHLY and CDR2 FYNNEI. This chain's CDR3 is CASRPGTSGGSIPRDEQYF. The CDR3 DNA follows: TGTGCCAGCAGGCCCGGGACTAGCGGGGGGTCTATACCTCGGGACGAGCAGTACTTC.

This clone was counted between two and nine times. The CDR3 nucleotides read TGTGCCAGCACCGGACAGGGGGGTACTGAAGCTTTCTTT. Its protein product is CASTGQGGTEAFF. The chain is built from TRBV7-3 and TRBJ1-1; 10 bases match TRBD1. The junction had 4 bases not matched to a gene; V was cut back by 7 bases and J by 5 bases. Germline V gives CDR1 SGHTA, CDR2 FQGTGA. The CDR3 runs to 13 residues.

About this clone: An end of the junction differs from the germline gene, which may be a read error. V is TRBV28 and J is TRBJ2-7; D not resolved. CDR1 MDHEN and CDR2 SYDVKM come from the germline V gene. The CDR3 extends over 12 amino acids. The DNA for the CDR3 is TGTGCCAGCAGGGTGCCCTCCAACGAGCAGTACTTC. It codes for CASRVPSNEQYF.

The chain combines TRBV28 with TRBJ2-7, with 7 bases aligning to TRBD1. V was pared by 8 bases and J by 3 bases, with 1 base of the junction left unmatched. The CDR3 has 11 residues. Germline V gene data show CDR1 as MDHEN and CDR2 as SYDVKM. The CDR3: CASPGGYEQYF. In DNA form, the CDR3 reads TGTGCCAGCCCAGGGGGCTACGAGCAGTACTTC.